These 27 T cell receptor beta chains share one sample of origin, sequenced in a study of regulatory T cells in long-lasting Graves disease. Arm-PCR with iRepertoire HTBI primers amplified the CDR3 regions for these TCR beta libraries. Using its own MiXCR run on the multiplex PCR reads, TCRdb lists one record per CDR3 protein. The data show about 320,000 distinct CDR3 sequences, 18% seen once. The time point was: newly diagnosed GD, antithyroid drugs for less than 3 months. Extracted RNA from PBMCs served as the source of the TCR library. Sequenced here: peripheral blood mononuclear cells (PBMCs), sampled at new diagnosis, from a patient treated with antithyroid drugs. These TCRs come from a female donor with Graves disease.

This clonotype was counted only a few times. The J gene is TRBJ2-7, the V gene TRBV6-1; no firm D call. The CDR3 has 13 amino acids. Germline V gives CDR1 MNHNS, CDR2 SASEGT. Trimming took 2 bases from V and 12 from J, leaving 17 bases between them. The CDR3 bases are TGTGCCAGCAGTGAACCGGGTTTGAATTCGCGGTACTTC. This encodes CASSEPGLNSRYF.

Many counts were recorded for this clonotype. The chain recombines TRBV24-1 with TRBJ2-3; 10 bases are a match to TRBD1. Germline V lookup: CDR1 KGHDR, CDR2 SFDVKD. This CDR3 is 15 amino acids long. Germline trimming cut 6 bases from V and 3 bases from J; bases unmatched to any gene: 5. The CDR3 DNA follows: TGTGCCACCAGTTTTTCGGGACAGGGGACAGATACGCAGTATTTT. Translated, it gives CATSFSGQGTDTQYF.

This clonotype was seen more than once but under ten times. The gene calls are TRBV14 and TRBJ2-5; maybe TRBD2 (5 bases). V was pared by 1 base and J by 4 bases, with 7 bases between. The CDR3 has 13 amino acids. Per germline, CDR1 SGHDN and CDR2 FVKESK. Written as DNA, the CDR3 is TGTGCCAGCAGCCAAGGAGCGGTAGAGACCCAGTACTTC. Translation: CASSQGAVETQYF.

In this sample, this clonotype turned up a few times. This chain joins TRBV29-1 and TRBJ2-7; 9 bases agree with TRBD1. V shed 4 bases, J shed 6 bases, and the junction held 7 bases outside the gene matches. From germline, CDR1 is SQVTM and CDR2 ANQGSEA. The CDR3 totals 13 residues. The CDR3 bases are TGCAGCGTTGCTAGGGACAGGGTGGGCGAGCAGTACTTC. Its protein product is CSVARDRVGEQYF.

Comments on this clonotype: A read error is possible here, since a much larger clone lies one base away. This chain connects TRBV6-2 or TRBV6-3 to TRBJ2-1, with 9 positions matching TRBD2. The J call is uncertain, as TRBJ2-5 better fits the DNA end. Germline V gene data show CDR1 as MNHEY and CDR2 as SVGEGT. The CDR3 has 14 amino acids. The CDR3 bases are TGTGCCATCAGTGAGCGGGGGGCCGGGGAGGCCCAGTACTTC. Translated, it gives CAISERGAGEAQYF.

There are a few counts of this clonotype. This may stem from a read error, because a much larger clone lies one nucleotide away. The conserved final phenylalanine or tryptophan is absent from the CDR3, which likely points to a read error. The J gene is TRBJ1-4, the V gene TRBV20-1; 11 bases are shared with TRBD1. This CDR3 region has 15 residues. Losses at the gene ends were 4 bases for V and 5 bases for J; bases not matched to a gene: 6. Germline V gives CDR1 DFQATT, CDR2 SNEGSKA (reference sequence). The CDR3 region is CSAIRTGGVNEKLFL. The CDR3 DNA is TGCAGTGCTATTAGGACAGGGGGCGTGAATGAAAAACTGTTTCTT.

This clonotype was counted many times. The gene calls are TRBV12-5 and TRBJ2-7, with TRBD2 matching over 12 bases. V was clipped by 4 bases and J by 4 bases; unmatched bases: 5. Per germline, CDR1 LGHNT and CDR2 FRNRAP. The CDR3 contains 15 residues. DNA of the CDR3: TGTGCTAGTGGTTGGGAGACTAGCGGGAGATACGAGCAGTACTTC. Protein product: CASGWETSGRYEQYF.

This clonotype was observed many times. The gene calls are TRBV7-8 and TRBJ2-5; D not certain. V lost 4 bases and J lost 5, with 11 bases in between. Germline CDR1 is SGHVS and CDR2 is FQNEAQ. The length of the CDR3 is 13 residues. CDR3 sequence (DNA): TGTGCCAGCAGCTCGGGTCCGGAGGAGACCCAGTACTTC. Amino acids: CASSSGPEETQYF.

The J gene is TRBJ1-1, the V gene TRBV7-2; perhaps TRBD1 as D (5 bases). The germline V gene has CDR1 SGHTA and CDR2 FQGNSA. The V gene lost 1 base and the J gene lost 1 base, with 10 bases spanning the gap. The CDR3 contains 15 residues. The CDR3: CASSLEGWGNTEAFF. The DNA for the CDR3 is TGTGCCAGCAGCTTAGAGGGGTGGGGGAACACTGAAGCTTTCTTT.

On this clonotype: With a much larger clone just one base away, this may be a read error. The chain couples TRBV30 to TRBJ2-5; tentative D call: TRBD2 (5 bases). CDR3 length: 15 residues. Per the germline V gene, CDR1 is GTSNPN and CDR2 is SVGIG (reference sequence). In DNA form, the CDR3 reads TGTGCCTGGAGGAGGGTGATGGGCGGCCAAGATACCCAGTACTTC. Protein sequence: CAWRRVMGGQDTQYF.

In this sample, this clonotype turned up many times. The CDR3 region has the DNA TGTGCCACCACTCTGGGGGCCGTCAATGAGCAGTTCTTC. This codes for CATTLGAVNEQFF. V usage is TRBV2 and J usage is TRBJ2-1, with D maybe TRBD1 (6 bases). Germline loops: CDR1 SNHLY, CDR2 FYNNEI. V was shortened by 10 bases and J by 6 bases, with 16 bases between the two germline ends. The CDR3 spans 13 residues. Complete variable domain (other parts from reference TRBV2 and TRBJ2-1): EPEVTQTPSHQVTQMGQEVILRCVPISNHLYFYWYRQILGQKVEFLVSFYNNEISEKSEIFDDQFSVERPDGSNFTLKIRSTKLEDSAMYFCATTLGAVNEQFFGPGTRLTVL.

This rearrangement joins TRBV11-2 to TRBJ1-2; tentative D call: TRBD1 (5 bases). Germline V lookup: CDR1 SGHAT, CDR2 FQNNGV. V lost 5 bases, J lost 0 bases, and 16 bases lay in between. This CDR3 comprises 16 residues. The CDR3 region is CASSLWGSGSNYGYTF. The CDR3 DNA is TGTGCCAGCAGCCTATGGGGGAGCGGATCTAACTATGGCTACACCTTC.

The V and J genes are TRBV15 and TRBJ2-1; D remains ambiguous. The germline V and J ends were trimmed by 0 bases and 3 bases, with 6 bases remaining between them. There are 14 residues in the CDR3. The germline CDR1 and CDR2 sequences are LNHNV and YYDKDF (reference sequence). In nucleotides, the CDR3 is TGTGCCACCAGCAGAGATCCAGTCTACAATGAGCAGTTCTTC. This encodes CATSRDPVYNEQFF.

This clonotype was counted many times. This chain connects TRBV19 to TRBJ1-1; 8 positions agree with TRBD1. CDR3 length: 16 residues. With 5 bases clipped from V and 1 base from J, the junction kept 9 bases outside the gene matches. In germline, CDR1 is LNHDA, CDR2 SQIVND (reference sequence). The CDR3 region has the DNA TGTGCCAGTAGTCTCCGGACAGGGTTGAGGAACACTGAAGCTTTCTTT. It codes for CASSLRTGLRNTEAFF.

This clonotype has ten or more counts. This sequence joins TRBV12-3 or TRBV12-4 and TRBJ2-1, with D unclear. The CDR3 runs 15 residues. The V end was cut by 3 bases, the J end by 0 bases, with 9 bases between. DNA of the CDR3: TGTGCCAGCAGTTTGAGGCACACCTCCTACAATGAGCAGTTCTTC. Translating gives CASSLRHTSYNEQFF.

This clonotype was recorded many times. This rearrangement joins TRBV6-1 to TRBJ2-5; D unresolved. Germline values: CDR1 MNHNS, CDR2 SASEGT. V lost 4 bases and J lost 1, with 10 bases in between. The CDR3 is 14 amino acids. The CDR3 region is CASSARRIQETQYF. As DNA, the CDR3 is TGTGCCAGCAGTGCCCGACGGATCCAAGAGACCCAGTACTTC.

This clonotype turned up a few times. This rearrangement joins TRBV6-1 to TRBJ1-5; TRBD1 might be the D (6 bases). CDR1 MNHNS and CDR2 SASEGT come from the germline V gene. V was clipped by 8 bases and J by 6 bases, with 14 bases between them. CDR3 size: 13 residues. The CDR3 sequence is CASGKTGSQPQHF. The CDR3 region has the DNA TGTGCCAGCGGGAAAACAGGGAGTCAGCCCCAGCATTTT.

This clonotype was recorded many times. Here the CDR3 reads CASSLSPWGGYTF. The DNA of the CDR3 is TGTGCCAGCAGTTTATCCCCTTGGGGTGGCTACACCTTC. The rearrangement uses TRBV27 and TRBJ1-2, with D unclear. From germline, CDR1 is MNHEY and CDR2 SMNVEV (reference sequence). V was cut by 0 bases and J by 7 bases, with 9 bases left in between. This CDR3 has 13 residues.

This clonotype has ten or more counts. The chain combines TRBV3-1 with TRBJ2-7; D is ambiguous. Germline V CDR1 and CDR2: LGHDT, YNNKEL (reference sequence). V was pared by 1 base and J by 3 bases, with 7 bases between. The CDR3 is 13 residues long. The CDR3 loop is CASSQVEGYEQYF. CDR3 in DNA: TGTGCCAGCAGCCAAGTGGAAGGCTACGAGCAGTACTTC.

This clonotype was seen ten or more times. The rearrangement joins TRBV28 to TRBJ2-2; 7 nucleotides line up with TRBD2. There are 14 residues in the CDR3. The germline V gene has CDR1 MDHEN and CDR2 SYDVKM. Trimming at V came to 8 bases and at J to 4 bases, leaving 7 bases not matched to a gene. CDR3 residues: CASLGLAVTGELFF. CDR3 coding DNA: TGTGCCAGCTTAGGGCTAGCGGTCACCGGGGAGCTGTTTTTT.

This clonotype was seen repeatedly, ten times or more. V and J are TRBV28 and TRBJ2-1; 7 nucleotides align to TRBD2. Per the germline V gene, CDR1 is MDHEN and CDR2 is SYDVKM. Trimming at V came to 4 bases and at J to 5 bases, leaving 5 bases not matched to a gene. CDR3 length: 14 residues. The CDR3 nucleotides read TGTGCCAGCAGTTCCCGACTAGCTGACAATGAGCAGTTCTTC. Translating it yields CASSSRLADNEQFF.

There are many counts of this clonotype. CDR3 bases: TGTGCCAGCTCCCGTGACGGCGAGGGGGAGCAGTACTTC. Its protein product is CASSRDGEGEQYF. The V call is TRBV18, the J call TRBJ2-7, with D possibly being TRBD1 or TRBD2 (5 bases each). V shed 6 bases and J shed 7 bases, with 16 bases lying between them. Germline V gene lookup returns CDR1 KGHSH and CDR2 LQKENI. This CDR3 is built from 13 residues.

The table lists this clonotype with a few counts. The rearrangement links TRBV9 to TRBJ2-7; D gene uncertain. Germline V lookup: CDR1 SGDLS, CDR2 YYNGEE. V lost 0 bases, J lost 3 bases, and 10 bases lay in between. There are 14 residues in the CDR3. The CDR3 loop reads CASSVEAVSYEQYF. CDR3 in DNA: TGTGCCAGCAGCGTAGAGGCAGTCAGCTACGAGCAGTACTTC.

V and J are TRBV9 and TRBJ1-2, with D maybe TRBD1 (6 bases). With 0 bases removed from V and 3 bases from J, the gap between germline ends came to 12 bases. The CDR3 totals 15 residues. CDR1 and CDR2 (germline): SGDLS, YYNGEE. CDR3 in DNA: TGTGCCAGCAGCGTAGGGGGGGGGCTTGACTATGGCTACACCTTC. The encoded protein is CASSVGGGLDYGYTF.

The CDR3 sequence is CAWSTPTGGGDTQYF. The CDR3 nucleotides read TGTGCCTGGAGTACCCCGACAGGGGGGGGAGATACGCAGTATTTT. The V and J genes are TRBV30 and TRBJ2-3; TRBD1 matches at 9 bases. The CDR3 is made up of 15 amino acids. V shed 2 bases and J 5 bases; nucleotides not matched to a gene: 8. Germline assignment: CDR1 GTSNPN and CDR2 SVGIG (reference sequence).

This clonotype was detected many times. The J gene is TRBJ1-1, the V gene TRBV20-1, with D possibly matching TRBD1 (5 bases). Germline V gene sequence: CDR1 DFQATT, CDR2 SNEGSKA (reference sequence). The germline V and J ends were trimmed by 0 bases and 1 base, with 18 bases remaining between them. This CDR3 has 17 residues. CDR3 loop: CSARDTEGPSANTEAFF. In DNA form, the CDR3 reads TGCAGTGCTAGAGATACGGAGGGGCCTAGTGCGAACACTGAAGCTTTCTTT.

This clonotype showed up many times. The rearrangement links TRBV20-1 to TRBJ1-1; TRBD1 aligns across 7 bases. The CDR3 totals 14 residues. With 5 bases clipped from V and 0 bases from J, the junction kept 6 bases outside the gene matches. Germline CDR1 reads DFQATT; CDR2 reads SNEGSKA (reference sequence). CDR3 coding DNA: TGCAGTGCTGAACCCAGGGGGATGAACACTGAAGCTTTCTTT. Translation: CSAEPRGMNTEAFF.